This TCR beta chain was observed in a study of T-cell memory formation after mild COVID-19. Libraries for TCRalpha and TCRbeta carried sample barcodes and unique molecular identifiers via 5'RACE. TCRdb fed the 5' RACE reads into MiXCR, producing one record per CDR3 protein. The sample has approximately 230,000 distinct CDR3 sequences, over 15% seen once. Study-wide results and limits: Researchers found some responding clones in pre-infection memory, a sign that cross-reactive memory joined. Among clones contracting day 15 to 85, CD4/CD8 was balanced, whereas later expanders leaned CD4+. CD4+ contracting clones were found mainly in CM and EM, and CD8+ ones in EMRA.

Germline V lookup: CDR1 SGHNT, CDR2 YENEEA. The CDR3 totals 12 residues. The germline V and J ends were trimmed by 3 bases and 4 bases, with 4 bases remaining between them. The sample holds a few counts of this clonotype. What it binds is not known. Material for sequencing was PBMCs or a T cell subset sorted from them (not recorded which). The V call is TRBV11-3, the J call TRBJ1-3; the D is unclear. The TCR sequence derives from a man younger than 30 who had mild COVID-19 (a few samples of this study predate the infection). Cell type and time point are not known. CDR3 sequence: CASSFNGNTIYF. The CDR3 nucleotides read TGTGCCAGCAGCTTCAACGGAAACACCATATATTTT.